This section outlines one T cell receptor beta chain sequence together with its context. Its antigen is not yet known. Base-call qualities are not available, and no considerably larger clone is one nucleotide away. TCRbeta CDR3 regions were amplified from genomic DNA using the immunoSEQ Assay, a bias-controlled multiplex PCR. For the original study's pipeline: Nucleated cell counts per sample were estimated from amplification of reference gene primers within the assay. Sequence reads were collapsed and filtered to measure the absolute abundance of every unique TCRbeta CDR3 rearrangement. For each sample, productive Simpson clonality was calculated as the square root of Simpson's diversity index across productive rearrangements. Sourced from immuneACCESS, this table was stored by TCRdb with only in-frame sequences that have V and J called. A share of the clones is absent; for the studies checked, an unresolved V gene accounts for under half, and the remainder has no known explanation. D and trimming come from the DNA, and the V and J calls and clone size come from that table. In all, the sample holds 53,000 or so clones, and approximately 84% of those were seen once. The ten largest clones take up 13% to 15% of the sample.

The data originate from a study of blood T cell repertoires in COVID-19 (TCRdb year 2020). Looking at the study overall: Samples from collaborators originated in the United States, Italy and Spain and spanned both the acute and convalescent phases of COVID-19. The prospective study material was composed of cDNA or gDNA derived from T cells, B-cell-depleted T cells, or PBMCs. Subjects who had been exposed to COVID-19, were actively infected with it, or had recovered from it provided the deeply sampled blood TCRbeta repertoires that made up the dataset. A freely available public database, intended as a resource for researchers studying the immune response to SARS-CoV-2, is where the repertoires were released. The samples were drawn from two sources: the first 160 participants of the ongoing ImmuneRACE study, and fewer than 1,500 subjects contributed by 6 global collaborators. A de-identified subject ID, COVID-19 status, age in years and sex were almost always included in the sample metadata. Where available, HLA class I and class II types were taken from metadata supplied by the sample provider and were not determined by assay-based typing.

Broader findings and caveats from the paper: The amount of clinical and demographic metadata varied by source and participant and was provided uncurated.

The germline V gene (reference sequence) supplies CDR1 LGHDT and CDR2 YNNKEL. V loses 7 bases, J loses 5 bases, and the germline ends lie 20 bases apart. The CDR3, from cysteine to phenylalanine, totals 15 residues. The read is trimmed to its CDR3 DNA, 45 bases read in frame from base 1. The collaborating institutions used their own protocols to collect whole blood in K2EDTA tubes. For TCRbeta analysis, collaborator samples were shipped as frozen whole blood, as isolated PBMCs, or as DNA extracted from either sample type. The V gene is TRBV3-1 (or the pseudogene TRBV3-2) and the J gene is TRBJ2-5, with TRBD2 as a weak D call on 6 bases. This TCR derives from a human donor in a cohort sampled during active COVID-19. The sample taken for sequencing was peripheral blood. This receptor carries the CDR3 CASKPAGPPFETQYF. The DNA is TGTGCCAGCAAGCCGGCGGGGCCCCCCTTTGAGACCCAGTACTTC.